This T cell receptor (beta chain) was observed in a study of OX40 agonist ivuxolimab in advanced cancers. Study-level information: Clinicians treated patients with ivuxolimab, an agonistic anti-OX40 (CD134) antibody. Study results and caveats: At doses 0.1 to 3.0 mg/kg, CD4+ and CD8+ clones expanded.

Points on this clone: Its antigen remains unknown.

Baseline was the first blood sampling point, followed by cycle 4 day 1 and cycle 7 day 1. TCRdb keeps only in-frame clones here, not all; method: immunoSEQ multiplex PCR. Of thousands of clones in the sample, around 78% were seen once. Per the germline V gene, CDR1 is SGHVS and CDR2 is FQNEAQ. With V trimmed by 2 bases and J by 1 base, 12 bases remained unmatched. This CDR3 is 19 amino acids long. This chain connects TRBV7-8 to TRBJ2-3, with 10 bases lining up with TRBD1. Sequenced here: CD4+ or CD8+ T cells sorted from blood, sampled in a trial of the OX40 agonist ivuxolimab. The receptor was derived from an adult with an advanced solid tumor such as melanoma, head and neck, liver or kidney cancer. The CDR3: CASSLRIGTGVLGTDTQYF. The CDR3 region has the DNA TGTGCCAGCAGCTTACGCATCGGGACAGGGGTTTTGGGCACAGATACGCAGTATTTT.